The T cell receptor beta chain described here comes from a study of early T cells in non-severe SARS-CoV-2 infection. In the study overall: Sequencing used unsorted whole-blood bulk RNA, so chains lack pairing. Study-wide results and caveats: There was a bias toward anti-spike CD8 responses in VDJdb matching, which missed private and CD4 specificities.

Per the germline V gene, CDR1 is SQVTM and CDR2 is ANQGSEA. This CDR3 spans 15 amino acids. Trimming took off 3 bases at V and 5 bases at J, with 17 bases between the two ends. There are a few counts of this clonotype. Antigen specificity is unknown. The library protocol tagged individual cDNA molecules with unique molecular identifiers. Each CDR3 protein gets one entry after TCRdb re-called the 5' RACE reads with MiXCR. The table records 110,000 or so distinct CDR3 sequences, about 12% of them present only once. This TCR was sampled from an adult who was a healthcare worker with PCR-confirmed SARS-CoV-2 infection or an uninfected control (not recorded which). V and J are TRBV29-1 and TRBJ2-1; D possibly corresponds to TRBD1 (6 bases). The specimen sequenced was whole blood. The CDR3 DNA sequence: TGCAGCGTTGATGGGAACAGGGAAGGAAACAATGAGCAGTTCTTC. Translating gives CSVDGNREGNNEQFF.